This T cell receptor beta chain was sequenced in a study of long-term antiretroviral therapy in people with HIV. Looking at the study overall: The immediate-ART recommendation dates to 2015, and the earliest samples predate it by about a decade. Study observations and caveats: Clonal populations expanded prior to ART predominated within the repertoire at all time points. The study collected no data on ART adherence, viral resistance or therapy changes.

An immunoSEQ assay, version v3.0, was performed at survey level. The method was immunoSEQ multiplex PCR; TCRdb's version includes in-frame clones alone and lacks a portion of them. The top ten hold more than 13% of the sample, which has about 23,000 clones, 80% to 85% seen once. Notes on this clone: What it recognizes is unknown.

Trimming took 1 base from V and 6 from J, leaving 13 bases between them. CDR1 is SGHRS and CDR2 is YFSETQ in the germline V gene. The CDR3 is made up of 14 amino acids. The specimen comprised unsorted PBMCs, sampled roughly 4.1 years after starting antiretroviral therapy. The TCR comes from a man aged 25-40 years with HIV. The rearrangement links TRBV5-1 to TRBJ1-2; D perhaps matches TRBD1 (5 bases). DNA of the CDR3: TGCGCCAGCAGCTTGTCAGTGCAGGGTGATGGCTACACCTTC. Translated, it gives CASSLSVQGDGYTF.